These 30 T cell receptor beta chains were all obtained from the same sample, sequenced in a study of CD8 T cells in ankylosing spondylitis. Study-level results: A TCR beta motif made of roughly eight highly homologous variants seemed typical of ankylosing spondylitis blood.

TCRdb ran MiXCR on the 5' RACE reads and lists one entry per CDR3 protein. This sample has 300,000 to 400,000 distinct CDR3 sequences, with about 20% found just once. Their recognized antigens are unknown. Sequencing was performed on blood, either unsorted or a sorted T cell fraction (not recorded which). The receptor set was obtained from a male donor with ankylosing spondylitis.

The chain employs TRBV28 and TRBJ2-2; TRBD2 aligns across 7 bases. V dropped 5 bases and J dropped 5; count of bases not matched to a gene: 5. The CDR3 has 14 residues. Germline CDR1 and CDR2: MDHEN and SYDVKM. CDR3 coding DNA: TGTGCCAGCAGTCGCGGGAGTAGGACCGGGGAGCTGTTTTTT. Translation gives CASSRGSRTGELFF. Combining the CDR3 with reference TRBV28 and TRBJ2-2 gives the whole variable domain DVKVTQSSRYLVKRTGEKVFLECVQDMDHENMFWYRQDPGLGLRLIYFSYDVKMKEKGDIPEGYSVSREKKERFSLILESASTNQTSMYLCASSRGSRTGELFFGEGSRLTVL.

The V and J genes are TRBV7-9 and TRBJ1-6; maybe TRBD1 (5 bases). The CDR3 runs to 14 residues. V was clipped by 6 bases and J by 9 bases, with 15 bases between them. The V gene's germline CDR1 is SEHNR and CDR2 FQNEAQ (reference sequence). In DNA, the CDR3 is TGTGCCAGCAGTACGGGGCTTGGGGGTTCACCCCTCCACTTT. Residues: CASSTGLGGSPLHF.

The chain has TRBV7-2 and TRBJ1-3; a possible D gene is TRBD1 (5 bases). CDR3 length equals 16 residues. From germline, CDR1 is SGHTA and CDR2 FQGNSA. Between the trimmed V and J ends, which lost 1 base and 2 bases, there was a span of 12 bases. The CDR3 protein is CASSLEARGTGNTIYF. For the CDR3, the DNA is TGTGCCAGCAGCTTAGAAGCGAGGGGAACTGGAAACACCATATATTTT.

This clonotype was counted at least ten times. The V gene is TRBV6-6, the J gene TRBJ1-6; no clear D gene. V was pared by 7 bases and J by 6 bases, with 10 bases between. Germline CDR1 reads MNHNY; CDR2 reads SVGAGI (reference sequence). The CDR3 runs to 13 residues. The CDR3 nucleotides are TGTGCCAGCACCCCCGGACTTAATTCACCCCTCCACTTT. Its translation: CASTPGLNSPLHF.

This clonotype was observed a handful of times. The chain links TRBV28 to TRBJ2-3, with D unresolved. V lost 3 bases and J 7 bases, leaving 14 bases between the germline ends. CDR3 size: 14 residues. The V gene's germline CDR1 is MDHEN and CDR2 SYDVKM. The CDR3 loop is CASSFRPLIYTQYF. CDR3 DNA sequence: TGTGCCAGCAGTTTTCGTCCTCTCATTTATACGCAGTATTTT.

The V and J genes are TRBV10-3 and TRBJ2-2; TRBD2 is a possible D gene (6 bases). V dropped 4 bases and J dropped 4 bases, with 13 bases sitting between them. This CDR3 comprises 15 residues. Germline CDR1 reads ENHRY; CDR2 reads SYGVKD. The CDR3 nucleotides are TGTGCCATCAGTGGGCACGGAGGGGTCACCGGGGAGCTGTTTTTT. It translates to CAISGHGGVTGELFF.

The count of this clonotype is one. V is TRBV6-1 and J is TRBJ2-7, with 7 nucleotides matching TRBD2. Germline values: CDR1 MNHNS, CDR2 SASEGT. Germline trimming cut 8 bases from V and 1 base from J; bases unmatched to any gene: 8. The CDR3 covers 14 residues. CDR3 DNA sequence: TGTGCCAGCGAGGGGCGGGAGTCGTCCTACGAGCAGTACTTC. Its protein is CASEGRESSYEQYF.

J is TRBJ1-1 and V is TRBV7-8; 9 bases fit TRBD1. V shed 5 bases, J shed 7 bases, and the junction held 8 bases outside the gene matches. Germline values: CDR1 SGHVS, CDR2 FQNEAQ. The CDR3 length is 14 residues. The CDR3 DNA follows: TGTGCCAGCAGCCCTCTCCGGGGACAGGGTGAAGCTTTCTTT. Translating it yields CASSPLRGQGEAFF.

The rearrangement links TRBV28 to TRBJ2-5; the D call may be TRBD1 or TRBD2 (5 bases each). The germline V and J ends were trimmed by 4 bases and 3 bases, with 15 bases remaining between them. Germline CDR1 MDHEN, CDR2 SYDVKM. The CDR3 has 15 amino acids. The CDR3 protein is CASSSPGRGKETQYF. CDR3 coding DNA: TGTGCCAGCAGTTCTCCGGGACGGGGAAAAGAGACCCAGTACTTC.

A few counts support this clonotype. The CDR3 sequence is CASSQATGSRTYEQYF. CDR3 bases: TGTGCCAGCAGCCAAGCGACCGGGAGTCGCACCTACGAGCAGTACTTC. The chain combines TRBV3-1 with TRBJ2-7, with a possible D match to TRBD2 (6 bases). This CDR3 spans 16 amino acids. The germline V and J ends were trimmed by 1 base and 2 bases, with 15 bases remaining between them. Germline V gene sequence: CDR1 LGHDT, CDR2 YNNKEL (reference sequence).

This clonotype was recorded a few times. V is TRBV20-1 and J is TRBJ2-5, with 10 bases aligning to TRBD1. Germline-derived CDR1 and CDR2 are DFQATT and SNEGSKA (reference sequence). Trimming at V came to 6 bases and at J to 5 bases, leaving 6 bases not matched to a gene. The CDR3 has 13 residues. In DNA form, the CDR3 reads TGCAGTGCCCTGACAGGGGGCGAGGAGACCCAGTACTTC. Translated: CSALTGGEETQYF.

The genes are TRBV20-1 and TRBJ2-7, with TRBD1 identical over 8 bases. The germline CDR1 and CDR2 sequences are DFQATT and SNEGSKA (reference sequence). The CDR3 spans 13 residues. V was pared by 5 bases and J by 2 bases, with 5 bases of the junction left unmatched. The CDR3 loop is CSAGGQVAYEQYF. CDR3 bases: TGCAGTGCTGGGGGACAGGTCGCCTACGAGCAGTACTTC.

This clonotype was counted ten times or more. V is TRBV12-3 or TRBV12-4 and J is TRBJ1-4; TRBD1 agrees at 8 bases. V lost 4 bases and J lost 7; bases outside the gene matches: 8. The CDR3 covers 15 residues. CDR3: CASSSQGALGEKLFF. CDR3 DNA sequence: TGTGCCAGCAGTTCCCAGGGGGCGTTGGGTGAAAAACTGTTTTTT.

The V call is TRBV7-2, the J call TRBJ2-2, with D perhaps matching TRBD1 (7 bases). The CDR3 length is 16 residues. Deletions cut 5 bases from V and 2 bases from J, with 15 bases between. Germline-derived CDR1 and CDR2 are SGHTA and FQGNSA. The CDR3 spells CASSTSRDSNTGELFF. For the CDR3, the DNA is TGTGCCAGCAGCACTAGCCGGGACAGTAACACCGGGGAGCTGTTTTTT. Full variable domain (missing parts from reference TRBV7-2 and TRBJ2-2): GAGVSQSPSNKVTEKGKDVELRCDPISGHTALYWYRQSLGQGLEFLIYFQGNSAPDKSGLPSDRFSAERTGGSVSTLTIQRTQQEDSAVYLCASSTSRDSNTGELFFGEGSRLTVL.

V is TRBV12-3 or TRBV12-4 and J is TRBJ2-1; TRBD1 matches at 7 bases. J lost 7 bases, V lost 3 bases, and 12 bases had no gene match. The CDR3 runs to 16 residues. This CDR3 reads CASSFGDPRGPNEQFF. The CDR3 DNA sequence: TGTGCCAGCAGTTTCGGGGACCCAAGGGGGCCTAATGAGCAGTTCTTC.

This clonotype has a count of ten or more. CDR3 sequence (DNA): TGTGCCAGCAGTTTACGTCGGACAGGGTGGACTTTCTTT. It is translated as CASSLRRTGWTFF. The V and J genes are TRBV28 and TRBJ1-1, with 8 bases lining up with TRBD1. The V gene's germline CDR1 is MDHEN and CDR2 SYDVKM. CDR3 size: 13 residues. The J segment lost 12 bases and the V segment lost 2 bases, leaving 8 bases of the junction unmatched.

This chain connects TRBV10-3 to TRBJ2-1; D is perhaps TRBD2 (6 bases). The length of the CDR3 is 15 residues. Germline V gene sequence: CDR1 ENHRY, CDR2 SYGVKD. Trimming shortened V by 8 bases and J by 6 bases, and 20 bases separated the two germline ends. CDR3 amino acids: CAIGPGTPAPNEQFF. Written as DNA, the CDR3 is TGTGCCATCGGACCCGGGACTCCAGCCCCCAATGAGCAGTTCTTC.

CDR3 loop: CASSNGHASYEQYF. Written as DNA, the CDR3 is TGTGCCAGTAGTAACGGACATGCCTCCTACGAGCAGTACTTC. The chain employs TRBV19 and TRBJ2-7; D is perhaps TRBD1 (5 bases). The CDR3 length is 14 residues. Trimming took off 4 bases at V and 0 bases at J, with 10 bases between the two ends. CDR1 and CDR2 (germline): LNHDA, SQIVND (reference sequence). The full variable domain, in which reference TRBV19 and TRBJ2-7 provide the parts outside the CDR3, is DGGITQSPKYLFRKEGQNVTLSCEQNLNHDAMYWYRQDPGQGLRLIYYSQIVNDFQKGDIAEGYSVSREKKESFPLTVTSAQKNPTAFYLCASSNGHASYEQYFGPGTRLTVT.

The chain combines TRBV5-1 with TRBJ2-5, with a possible D match to TRBD2 (5 bases). The ends were cut back, 0 bases at V and 4 bases at J, with 10 bases in the middle. This CDR3 region has 14 residues. The germline gives CDR1 SGHRS, CDR2 YFSETQ. The CDR3 nucleotides read TGCGCCAGCAGCTTGGTGCGGGCAGCAGAGACCCAGTACTTC. This encodes CASSLVRAAETQYF.

This clonotype has only a few counts. This chain connects TRBV5-1 to TRBJ1-1, with D possibly being TRBD1 (6 bases). From germline, CDR1 is SGHRS and CDR2 YFSETQ. The length of the CDR3 is 14 residues. Trimming pared 7 bases from V and 3 bases from J, leaving 16 bases between. The CDR3 loop is CASGETGSDTEAFF. The DNA for the CDR3 is TGCGCCAGCGGGGAAACAGGGTCAGACACTGAAGCTTTCTTT.

This clonotype came up a few times. V usage is TRBV20-1 and J usage is TRBJ1-2, with D tentatively TRBD1 (5 bases). The CDR3 loop spans 13 amino acids. Deletions cut 5 bases from V and 7 bases from J, with 17 bases between. Germline values: CDR1 DFQATT, CDR2 SNEGSKA (reference sequence). The DNA of the CDR3 is TGCAGTGCTGGGGCGGGTGCGGTCGTTGGCTACACCTTC. Its protein is CSAGAGAVVGYTF.

J is TRBJ2-2 and V is TRBV29-1, with D hard to call. The V and J ends lost 7 bases and 2 bases respectively, with 17 bases between them. The CDR3 loop spans 15 amino acids. Germline CDR1 reads SQVTM; CDR2 reads ANQGSEA. CDR3 nucleotides: TGCAGCGCCATAGGGCCCGCTCCCAACACCGGGGAGCTGTTTTTT. Amino acids: CSAIGPAPNTGELFF.

This clonotype was found a few times. The chain links TRBV12-3 or TRBV12-4 to TRBJ1-5; 12 nucleotides line up with TRBD1. This CDR3 is 15 amino acids long. The V segment lost 3 bases and the J segment 5 bases; nucleotides outside the gene matches: 2. The DNA of the CDR3 is TGTGCCAGCAGTTTTGGGACAGGGGGCGATCAGCCCCAGCATTTT. Translated, it gives CASSFGTGGDQPQHF.

This clonotype was observed a handful of times. V and J are TRBV7-2 and TRBJ2-5; D gene uncertain. Germline V gene sequence: CDR1 SGHTA, CDR2 FQGNSA. Trimming took off 5 bases at V and 5 bases at J, with 18 bases between the two ends. The CDR3 covers 15 residues. CDR3 in amino acids: CASSPRTRVGETQYF. For the CDR3, the DNA is TGTGCCAGCAGCCCCAGGACCAGAGTCGGCGAGACCCAGTACTTC.

V and J are TRBV6-2 or TRBV6-3 and TRBJ1-5; D may be TRBD1 (5 bases). Trimming took off 6 bases at V and 0 bases at J, with 12 bases between the two ends. This CDR3 has 15 residues. Germline V CDR1 and CDR2: MNHEY, SVGEGT. The CDR3 nucleotides read TGTGCCAGCAGCTCGGGACTTTATAGCAATCAGCCCCAGCATTTT. Amino acid sequence: CASSSGLYSNQPQHF.

This clonotype came up once. The chain joins TRBV20-1 to TRBJ1-2; 7 nucleotides match TRBD1. Germline V gene data show CDR1 as DFQATT and CDR2 as SNEGSKA (reference sequence). V gave up 1 base and J gave up 8 bases; unmatched junction bases: 13. The CDR3 covers 15 residues. The CDR3 protein is CSARAPDRVLGGYTF. CDR3 nucleotides: TGCAGTGCTAGAGCGCCCGACAGGGTTTTGGGGGGCTACACCTTC.

This clonotype came up a few times. The rearrangement links TRBV10-3 to TRBJ2-3; D unclear. The ends were cut back, 6 bases at V and 6 bases at J, with 7 bases in the middle. This CDR3 spans 11 amino acids. Germline V gene lookup returns CDR1 ENHRY and CDR2 SYGVKD. The CDR3 DNA sequence: TGTGCCATCAGGGGGTTGGATACGCAGTATTTT. Translated: CAIRGLDTQYF.

The chain combines TRBV15 with TRBJ2-6; D is ambiguous. Trimming took 0 bases from V and 0 from J, leaving 3 bases between them. The CDR3 spans 15 residues. Germline assignment: CDR1 LNHNV and CDR2 YYDKDF (reference sequence). As DNA, the CDR3 is TGTGCCACCAGCAGAGATAACTCTGGGGCCAACGTCCTGACTTTC. It yields the protein CATSRDNSGANVLTF.

The rearrangement joins TRBV6-5 to TRBJ1-3; TRBD1 aligns across 8 bases. This CDR3 contains 16 residues. CDR1 is MNHEY and CDR2 is SVGAGI in the germline V gene. Trimming removed 0 bases from V and 0 bases from J; junction bases left unmatched: 1. CDR3 region: CASSYSGTGSGNTIYF. The CDR3 nucleotides read TGTGCCAGCAGTTACTCGGGGACAGGCTCTGGAAACACCATATATTTT.

The chain recombines TRBV5-1 with TRBJ1-1; D possibly corresponds to TRBD1 (6 bases). There are 14 residues in the CDR3. The V and J ends lost 3 bases and 2 bases respectively, with 11 bases between them. Germline CDR1 SGHRS, CDR2 YFSETQ. The CDR3 region has the DNA TGCGCCAGCAGCTGGGGGGCGGGAAACACTGAAGCTTTCTTT. Translation gives CASSWGAGNTEAFF.